The source of this T cell receptor (beta chain) is a study of chemoradiotherapy in HPV16-positive cancers. Study-wide results and caveats: Candidate HPV-specific clones and E7-related TCR motifs grew in tumor during treatment.

Clones were read by immunoSEQ multiplex PCR, and TCRdb kept only the in-frame ones, dropping some. This table holds over a thousand clones, roughly 40% found once. Germline V gene data show CDR1 as LNHDA and CDR2 as SQIVND (reference sequence). This CDR3 has 11 residues. This clone is deemed large. The antigen is unknown. At one boundary the junction diverges from the germline segment, which might be a read error. Repeated repertoire sampling spanned the course of chemoradiotherapy. The source of this sequence is a human donor with HPV-associated anogenital cancer. The chain employs TRBV19 and TRBJ1-3, with D possibly being TRBD1 (5 bases). This sample was taken from a patient who underwent chemoradiotherapy. The CDR3 loop reads CASTIGATIYF. The DNA of the CDR3 is TGTGCCAGTACTATAGGGGCCACCATATATTTT.